The clone carrying this T cell receptor (beta chain) occurred many times. Antigen: not known. Sample time point: newly diagnosed GD, antithyroid drugs for less than 3 months. Preparation of the TCR library used RNA extracted from PBMCs. HTBI primers from iRepertoire and Arm-PCR of CDR3 regions yielded the TCR beta libraries. TCRdb passed the multiplex PCR reads through MiXCR, listing each CDR3 protein once. This sample carries approximately 400,000 distinct CDR3 sequences, approximately 15% of them seen once, and the ten largest clones take approximately 7.8%. Germline loops: CDR1 MNHNS, CDR2 SASEGT. Trimming took 7 bases from V and 6 from J, leaving 9 bases between them. CDR3 length: 11 amino acids. This sample stems from a study of regulatory T cells in long-lasting Graves disease. The study's findings and limits: TRBV28, TRBJ1-2 and TRBJ2-5 were favored in persistent disease. Newly diagnosed patients shared 750 to 1,000 public clonotypes; persistent patients shared 2,500 to 3,000.

Another study also made use of these data, one on T cells in Graves' hyperthyroidism and ophthalmopathy. From that paper: Blood samples included most of the expanded thyroid clonotypes exceeding 0.001. The model identified upcoming ophthalmopathy a median around 7.1 months ahead of onset.

The chain links TRBV6-1 to TRBJ1-2; D is undetermined. The material was peripheral blood mononuclear cells (PBMCs), obtained at new diagnosis, from a patient treated with antithyroid drugs. The receptor's source is a woman aged 40 to 49 with Graves disease. CDR3 sequence reads: CASNPGNGYTF. CDR3 sequence (DNA): TGTGCCAGCAACCCTGGGAATGGCTACACCTTC.